This T cell receptor (beta chain) was identified during a study of blood T cell repertoires in COVID-19. Measured with immunoSEQ multiplex PCR; TCRdb has only the in-frame clones, and not every one. Of 130,000 to 150,000 clones detected, more than 75% appear once; the ten largest clones hold about 10%. Germline CDR1 reads GTSNPN; CDR2 reads SVGIG (reference sequence). Trimming took 2 bases from V and 6 from J, leaving 5 bases between them. This CDR3 comprises 11 residues. This clonotype originated in a man in his 60s who had recovered from COVID-19. The source material was PBMCs or T cells enriched from blood (not recorded which). The rearrangement joins TRBV30 to TRBJ2-1; D perhaps matches TRBD2 (5 bases). CDR3 loop: CAWSTSNEQFF. The CDR3 bases are TGTGCCTGGAGTACTAGCAATGAGCAGTTCTTC.